These 9 T cell receptor beta chains share one sample of origin, sequenced in a study of cytomegalovirus exposure and HLA in healthy donors. Primers: 60 Vbeta forward and 13 Jbeta reverse. Assay used: immunoSEQ multiplex PCR; TCRdb lists only in-frame clones, some missing. The sample includes about 160,000 clones, roughly 77% of them seen just once. Sequenced sample: PBMCs. Receptors originate from a man younger than 30 in good health and CMV-seropositive.

This chain connects TRBV9 to TRBJ2-6, with 9 bases that match TRBD1. This CDR3 spans 16 amino acids. V lost 2 bases to trimming and J lost 3 bases; unmatched junction nucleotides: 3. Germline V gene sequence: CDR1 SGDLS, CDR2 YYNGEE. DNA for the CDR3: TGTGCCAGCAGCGTCGGACAGGGGATTGGGGCCAACGTCCTGACTTTC. Amino acid sequence: CASSVGQGIGANVLTF.

The CDR3 protein is CASSPTRYSNQPQHF. Written as DNA, the CDR3 is TGTGCCAGCAGCCCTACCCGATATAGCAATCAGCCCCAGCATTTT. The chain couples TRBV6-5 to TRBJ1-5; unclear D gene. V dropped 6 bases and J dropped 0 bases, with 12 bases sitting between them. Germline assignment: CDR1 MNHEY and CDR2 SVGAGI. The CDR3 contains 15 residues.

The chain employs TRBV27 and TRBJ1-5; TRBD1 aligns across 7 bases. Germline trimming cut 5 bases from V and 4 bases from J; bases unmatched to any gene: 8. The CDR3 covers 15 residues. Germline CDR1 reads MNHEY; CDR2 reads SMNVEV (reference sequence). CDR3 nucleotide sequence: TGTGCCAGCAGTGGATCGACAGGGAGAAATCAGCCCCAGCATTTT. This translates into CASSGSTGRNQPQHF.

CDR3 sequence: CASSLSAGPSTDTQYF. In nucleotides, the CDR3 is TGTGCCAGCAGTTTATCCGCGGGGCCTAGCACAGATACGCAGTATTTT. The gene calls are TRBV27 and TRBJ2-3; D perhaps matches TRBD2 (6 bases). Germline V gene lookup returns CDR1 MNHEY and CDR2 SMNVEV (reference sequence). Deletions cut 0 bases from V and 0 bases from J, with 10 bases between. The CDR3 length is 16 residues.

This clone was counted a few times. The rearrangement uses TRBV19 and TRBJ1-1, with 7 bases lining up with TRBD1. CDR1 LNHDA and CDR2 SQIVND come from the germline V gene (reference sequence). Trimming took 3 bases from V and 7 from J; bases not matched to a gene: 2. The CDR3 spans 12 residues. The CDR3 region is CASSIRDSEAFF. CDR3 DNA: TGTGCCAGTAGTATCCGGGACAGTGAAGCTTTCTTT.

The rearrangement joins TRBV2 to TRBJ2-5; 7 bases match TRBD1. Unmatched junction bases numbered 6, after V lost 2 bases and J lost 3 bases. The germline V gene encodes CDR1 SNHLY and CDR2 FYNNEI. The CDR3 runs 15 residues. This CDR3 reads CASSEIGQGEETQYF. The CDR3 DNA reads as TGTGCCAGCAGTGAAATTGGGCAGGGGGAAGAGACCCAGTACTTC.

The V and J genes are TRBV19 and TRBJ2-2; 7 bases align to TRBD1. CDR1 LNHDA and CDR2 SQIVND come from the germline V gene (reference sequence). This CDR3 has 12 amino acids. With 10 bases clipped from V and 7 bases from J, the junction kept 6 bases outside the gene matches. The CDR3 sequence is CATKTGVGELFF. The CDR3 DNA reads TGTGCCACAAAAACAGGGGTCGGGGAGCTGTTTTTT.

The rearrangement uses TRBV7-2 and TRBJ1-1; TRBD1 agrees at 7 bases. Germline CDR1 is SGHTA and CDR2 is FQGNSA. The CDR3 covers 13 residues. The junction had 5 bases not matched to a gene; V was cut back by 6 bases and J by 4 bases. DNA of the CDR3: TGTGCCAGCAGATTGGGACAGTTCACTGAAGCTTTCTTT. Protein: CASRLGQFTEAFF. Full variable domain (outside the CDR3, taken from reference TRBV7-2 and TRBJ1-1): GAGVSQSPSNKVTEKGKDVELRCDPISGHTALYWYRQSLGQGLEFLIYFQGNSAPDKSGLPSDRFSAERTGGSVSTLTIQRTQQEDSAVYLCASRLGQFTEAFFGQGTRLTVV.

This clone showed up just a few times. The chain uses TRBV28 and TRBJ1-2, with 7 positions matching TRBD1. Germline V gene sequence: CDR1 MDHEN, CDR2 SYDVKM. Trimming took 5 bases from V and 4 from J; bases not matched to a gene: 4. The CDR3 runs 13 residues. The DNA of the CDR3 is TGTGCCAGCAGTACAGGGGAAGCCTATGGCTACACCTTC. Protein sequence: CASSTGEAYGYTF.